Following are 9 T cell receptor beta chains from one sample sequenced in a study of T cells in Graves' hyperthyroidism and ophthalmopathy. RNA transcripts served as the template for amplifying TCR beta CDR3 regions. Initially, a first-round RT-PCR of the TCR CDR3 employed the HTBI primer set. TCRdb analysed the multiplex PCR reads with MiXCR anew, one entry per CDR3 protein. The sample records a few hundred thousand distinct CDR3 sequences, under 15% being singletons. Sequenced: blood. These receptors all stem from a woman in her thirties with Graves' hyperthyroidism.

V gene TRBV28 combines with J gene TRBJ2-1, with TRBD2 matching over 15 bases. CDR1 and CDR2 from the germline V gene are MDHEN and SYDVKM. V dropped 5 bases and J dropped 10; count of bases not matched to a gene: 6. The CDR3 extends over 15 amino acids. CDR3 nucleotide sequence: TGTGCCAGCAGTCTAGGACTAGCGGGAGGGTGGGAGCAGTTCTTC. It translates to CASSLGLAGGWEQFF.

The sample holds a few counts of this clonotype. The rearrangement uses TRBV29-1 and TRBJ2-1, with 8 bases matching TRBD1. CDR3 length equals 14 residues. In germline, CDR1 is SQVTM, CDR2 ANQGSEA. V dropped 6 bases and J dropped 4; count of bases not matched to a gene: 8. The chain's CDR3 is CSVPPGQEYNEQFF. In nucleotides, the CDR3 is TGCAGCGTACCCCCGGGACAGGAATACAATGAGCAGTTCTTC.

The chain couples TRBV28 to TRBJ1-5; D is uncertain. Trimming shortened V by 5 bases and J by 4 bases, and 15 bases separated the two germline ends. CDR1 is MDHEN and CDR2 is SYDVKM in the germline V gene. This CDR3 is 15 amino acids long. CDR3 DNA: TGTGCCAGCAGTCCCTCGAGGGTGGGGAATCAGCCCCAGCATTTT. Amino acids: CASSPSRVGNQPQHF.

This clonotype was found many times. CDR3 sequence reads: CAISELQGTDTQYF. CDR3 nucleotide sequence: TGTGCCATCAGTGAGCTGCAGGGAACAGATACGCAGTATTTT. V is TRBV10-3 and J is TRBJ2-3; TRBD1 might be the D (5 bases). Germline lookup yields CDR1 ENHRY and CDR2 SYGVKD. The CDR3 has 14 residues. Trimming shortened V by 2 bases and J by 3 bases, and 9 bases separated the two germline ends.

The gene calls are TRBV11-2 and TRBJ2-1; 9 bases are shared with TRBD2. Per germline, CDR1 SGHAT and CDR2 FQNNGV. This CDR3 has 16 residues. The V and J ends lost 5 bases and 7 bases, in that order; junction bases with no gene match: 12. As DNA, the CDR3 is TGTGCCAGCAGCCCGGGGTGGCGCGGGAGGGGTAATGAGCAGTTCTTC. It codes for CASSPGWRGRGNEQFF.

The rearrangement joins TRBV25-1 to TRBJ2-2, with 9 bases matching TRBD1. After removal of 3 bases from V and 0 bases from J, the junction contained 5 bases not matched to a gene. CDR1 and CDR2 from the germline V gene are MGHDK and SYGVNS. This CDR3 contains 17 residues. CDR3 loop: CASSEGQGYPNTGELFF. The DNA for the CDR3 is TGTGCCAGCAGTGAGGGACAGGGCTACCCGAACACCGGGGAGCTGTTTTTT.

There are many counts of this clonotype. The chain combines TRBV15 with TRBJ2-2; D not resolved. The CDR3 spans 13 residues. The V gene lost 8 bases and the J gene lost 7 bases, with 14 bases spanning the gap. Germline CDR1 is LNHNV and CDR2 is YYDKDF (reference sequence). The CDR3 is CATSRPDHGELFF. The CDR3, as DNA: TGTGCCACCTCCCGTCCTGACCACGGGGAGCTGTTTTTT.

V and J are TRBV5-1 and TRBJ2-7, with D perhaps matching TRBD1 or TRBD2 (5 bases each). The V gene's germline CDR1 is SGHRS and CDR2 YFSETQ. Trimming removed 0 bases at V and 4 bases at J, with 17 bases between. The CDR3 spans 16 residues. The CDR3 DNA sequence: TGCGCCAGCAGCTTGGATCCCACTGGATGGGGGTACGAGCAGTACTTC. Protein product: CASSLDPTGWGYEQYF.

This clonotype was seen repeatedly, ten times or more. The chain joins TRBV3-1 to TRBJ2-7, with 7 bases fitting TRBD2. The CDR3 has 15 amino acids. The trim removed 1 base at V and 2 bases at J, leaving 5 bases unmatched. The germline V gene has CDR1 LGHDT and CDR2 YNNKEL (reference sequence). The chain's CDR3 is CASSQVEGGPYEQYF. The CDR3 DNA reads as TGTGCCAGCAGCCAAGTGGAGGGAGGGCCCTACGAGCAGTACTTC.